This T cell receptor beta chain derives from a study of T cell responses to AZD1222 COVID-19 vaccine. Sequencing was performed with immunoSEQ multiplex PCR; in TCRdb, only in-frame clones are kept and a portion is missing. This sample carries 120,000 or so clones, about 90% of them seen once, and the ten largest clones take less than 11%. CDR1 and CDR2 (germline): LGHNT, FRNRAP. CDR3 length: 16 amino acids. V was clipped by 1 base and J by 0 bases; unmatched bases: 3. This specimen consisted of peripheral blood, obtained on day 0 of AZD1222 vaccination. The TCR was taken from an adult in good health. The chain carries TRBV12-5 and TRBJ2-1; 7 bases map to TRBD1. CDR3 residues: CASGLGQGSSYNEQFF. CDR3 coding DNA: TGTGCTAGTGGTTTGGGACAGGGCAGCTCCTACAATGAGCAGTTCTTC.